One sample yielded the 19 T cell receptor beta chains listed below, sequenced in a study of T cells after yellow fever vaccination. TCRdb passed the 5' RACE reads through MiXCR, listing each CDR3 protein once. The sample has roughly 520,000 distinct CDR3 sequences, 20% to 25% seen once. The sample here was PBMCs, taken about 20 days after the first yellow fever vaccination. These receptors originate from a man younger than 35 who received the YFV17D yellow fever vaccine.

This clonotype showed up many times. The V gene is TRBV14, the J gene TRBJ2-1; D ambiguous. Germline V gene sequence: CDR1 SGHDN, CDR2 FVKESK. This CDR3 is 13 amino acids long. V lost 2 bases to trimming and J lost 14 bases, with 16 bases between them. The DNA of the CDR3 is TGTGCCAGCAGCCAATGGCCGCATAATTTCGAGTTCTTC. Amino acids: CASSQWPHNFEFF.

There are a few counts of this clonotype. The V and J genes are TRBV19 and TRBJ1-1, with TRBD1 identical over 9 bases. Germline V gene data show CDR1 as LNHDA and CDR2 as SQIVND (reference sequence). V trimming: 5 bases; J trimming: 3 bases; junction bases outside the gene matches: 13. The length of the CDR3 is 17 residues. In DNA, the CDR3 is TGTGCCAGTAGTGTAGGACAGGGGACAAAGATTGACACTGAAGCTTTCTTT. Its protein product is CASSVGQGTKIDTEAFF.

This clonotype was recorded a few times. The CDR3 nucleotides are TGTGCCAGCAGTCACGAATTGGGGAATCCGACAGATACGCAGTATTTT. This encodes CASSHELGNPTDTQYF. The genes are TRBV25-1 and TRBJ2-3; D is unclear. The CDR3 is made up of 16 amino acids. In germline, CDR1 is MGHDK, CDR2 SYGVNS. Trimming shortened V by 5 bases and J by 3 bases, and 18 bases separated the two germline ends.

This clonotype appeared a few times. The chain carries TRBV4-1 and TRBJ1-5; no reliable D call. The V gene's germline CDR1 is MGHRA and CDR2 YSYEKL. CDR3 length: 15 amino acids. The germline V and J ends were trimmed by 1 base and 3 bases, with 10 bases remaining between them. Here the CDR3 reads CASSQGQLPNQPQHF. CDR3 DNA sequence: TGCGCCAGCAGCCAAGGGCAGTTACCCAATCAGCCCCAGCATTTT.

This clonotype showed up many times. The chain uses TRBV7-9 and TRBJ2-5; 7 bases fit TRBD1. Trimming at V came to 4 bases and at J to 2 bases, leaving 4 bases not matched to a gene. This CDR3 spans 14 amino acids. Germline values: CDR1 SEHNR, CDR2 FQNEAQ (reference sequence). CDR3 sequence reads: CASSSGQVQETQYF. Written as DNA, the CDR3 is TGTGCCAGCAGCTCAGGACAGGTTCAAGAGACCCAGTACTTC.

At least ten counts were recorded for this clonotype. V gene TRBV30 combines with J gene TRBJ2-7, with D tentatively TRBD1 or TRBD2 (5 bases each). The CDR3 covers 14 residues. The V end lost 4 bases, the J end lost 6 bases, and 19 bases lay between the germline ends. CDR1 and CDR2 (germline): GTSNPN, SVGIG (reference sequence). The CDR3 coding sequence is TGTGCCTGGATCTACGGTGGGGGAACGGGCGAGCAGTACTTC. It specifies CAWIYGGGTGEQYF.

This clonotype was seen a handful of times. The chain links TRBV12-3 or TRBV12-4 to TRBJ1-1; maybe TRBD1 (6 bases). This CDR3 region has 15 residues. The V and J ends lost 6 bases and 1 base respectively, with 15 bases between them. CDR3 region: CASRTAGVANTEAFF. The CDR3, as DNA: TGTGCCAGCAGAACCGCAGGGGTAGCGAACACTGAAGCTTTCTTT.

This clonotype was seen only a few times. This chain links TRBV5-1 with TRBJ1-3, with 7 bases aligning to TRBD1. With 4 bases clipped from V and 0 bases from J, the junction kept 4 bases outside the gene matches. The CDR3 contains 15 residues. The germline CDR1 and CDR2 sequences are SGHRS and YFSETQ. DNA for the CDR3: TGCGCCAGCAGCACTCGGACAGGCTCTGGAAACACCATATATTTT. It translates to CASSTRTGSGNTIYF.

V usage is TRBV7-9 and J usage is TRBJ1-1; no reliable D call. Trimming shortened V by 4 bases and J by 2 bases, and 14 bases separated the two germline ends. CDR1 is SEHNR, CDR2 FQNEAQ, per germline (reference sequence). The CDR3 is made up of 15 amino acids. The CDR3 loop is CASSSFTAFNTEAFF. CDR3 bases: TGTGCCAGCAGCTCATTTACAGCGTTCAACACTGAAGCTTTCTTT.

The chain employs TRBV20-1 and TRBJ1-1; D not resolved. The CDR3 runs to 13 residues. The germline V gene encodes CDR1 DFQATT and CDR2 SNEGSKA (reference sequence). Trimming took 6 bases from V and 1 from J, leaving 12 bases between them. Written as DNA, the CDR3 is TGCAGTGCCGCCCCAGGTACGAACACTGAAGCTTTCTTT. Translating gives CSAAPGTNTEAFF.

The V and J genes are TRBV20-1 and TRBJ2-3; 8 bases are shared with TRBD2. V lost 6 bases, J lost 3 bases, and 11 bases stayed unmatched. This CDR3 is 15 amino acids long. Germline CDR1 reads DFQATT; CDR2 reads SNEGSKA (reference sequence). This CDR3 reads CSAAGGSGRTDTQYF. CDR3 sequence (DNA): TGCAGTGCCGCGGGGGGTAGCGGTCGAACAGATACGCAGTATTTT.

J is TRBJ2-5 and V is TRBV3-1; D gene ambiguous. There are 13 residues in the CDR3. V lost 7 bases and J lost 5, with 14 bases in between. In germline, CDR1 is LGHDT, CDR2 YNNKEL (reference sequence). This CDR3 reads CASKVLSGETQYF. The CDR3 nucleotides are TGTGCCAGCAAGGTCCTCTCCGGGGAGACCCAGTACTTC.

This clonotype has more than one count but fewer than ten. This chain uses TRBV3-1 with TRBJ1-5; no clear D. Germline V lookup: CDR1 LGHDT, CDR2 YNNKEL (reference sequence). The V end lost 0 bases, the J end lost 9 bases, and 15 bases lay between the germline ends. This CDR3 contains 15 residues. CDR3: CASSQDSAGERPQHF. The CDR3 nucleotides are TGTGCCAGCAGCCAAGATTCGGCAGGCGAAAGGCCCCAGCATTTT.

The chain couples TRBV7-7 to TRBJ2-5; a possible D gene is TRBD1 (5 bases). The ends were cut back, 5 bases at V and 3 bases at J, with 13 bases in the middle. CDR3 length: 14 amino acids. Germline V gene lookup returns CDR1 SSHAT and CDR2 FNYEAQ (reference sequence). The CDR3 here is CASSPNEGEETQYF. The CDR3 nucleotides are TGTGCCAGCAGCCCGAACGAAGGGGAAGAGACCCAGTACTTC.

The chain couples TRBV5-8 to TRBJ2-3; TRBD2 might be the D (6 bases). The germline V and J ends were trimmed by 1 base and 1 base, with 10 bases remaining between them. Germline V CDR1 and CDR2: SGHTS, YDEGEE. The CDR3 totals 15 residues. Written as DNA, the CDR3 is TGTGCCAGCAGCTTGTACTCGGGGGGCACAGATACGCAGTATTTT. Amino acid sequence: CASSLYSGGTDTQYF.

The chain joins TRBV29-1 to TRBJ1-2, with 8 bases identical to TRBD1. Germline trimming cut 2 bases from V and 5 bases from J; bases unmatched to any gene: 10. CDR3 size: 15 residues. CDR1 is SQVTM and CDR2 is ANQGSEA in the germline V gene. The CDR3 loop reads CSVERQGAVKYGYTF. As DNA, the CDR3 is TGCAGCGTTGAACGGCAGGGGGCTGTGAAATATGGCTACACCTTC.

This chain uses TRBV7-2 with TRBJ1-1, with no clear D. The V end lost 3 bases, the J end lost 3 bases, and 11 bases lay between the germline ends. Germline V gene sequence: CDR1 SGHTA, CDR2 FQGNSA. The CDR3 spans 14 residues. CDR3 loop: CASSFDGDHTEAFF. Here the CDR3 DNA reads TGTGCCAGCAGCTTTGACGGAGACCACACTGAAGCTTTCTTT.

The rearrangement links TRBV11-2 to TRBJ1-6, with D perhaps matching TRBD1 (5 bases). The germline gives CDR1 SGHAT, CDR2 FQNNGV. There are 15 residues in the CDR3. The V and J ends lost 5 bases and 7 bases respectively, with 15 bases between them. CDR3 DNA sequence: TGTGCCAGCAGCCCGCACGGGACCGGGAATTCACCCCTCCACTTT. Translating gives CASSPHGTGNSPLHF.

This clonotype was counted only a few times. The chain recombines TRBV4-3 with TRBJ2-1; D may be TRBD2 (6 bases). V was pared by 0 bases and J by 6 bases, with 18 bases between. There are 17 residues in the CDR3. The V gene's germline CDR1 is LGHNA and CDR2 YSLEER. The CDR3 reads CASSQDGARRGVNEQFF. In DNA form, the CDR3 reads TGCGCCAGCAGCCAAGATGGGGCTAGACGCGGGGTCAATGAGCAGTTCTTC.